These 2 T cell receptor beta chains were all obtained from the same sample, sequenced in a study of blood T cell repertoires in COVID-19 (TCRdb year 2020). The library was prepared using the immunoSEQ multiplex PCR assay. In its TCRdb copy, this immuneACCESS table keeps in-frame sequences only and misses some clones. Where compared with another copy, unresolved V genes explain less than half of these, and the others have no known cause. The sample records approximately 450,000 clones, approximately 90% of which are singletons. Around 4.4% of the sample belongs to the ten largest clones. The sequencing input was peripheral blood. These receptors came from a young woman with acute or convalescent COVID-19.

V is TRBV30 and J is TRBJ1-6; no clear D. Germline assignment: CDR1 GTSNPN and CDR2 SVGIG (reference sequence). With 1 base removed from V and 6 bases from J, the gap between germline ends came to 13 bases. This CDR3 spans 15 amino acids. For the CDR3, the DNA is TGTGCCTGGAGTGCAGAAAATCATTCTAATTCACCCCTCCACTTT. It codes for CAWSAENHSNSPLHF.

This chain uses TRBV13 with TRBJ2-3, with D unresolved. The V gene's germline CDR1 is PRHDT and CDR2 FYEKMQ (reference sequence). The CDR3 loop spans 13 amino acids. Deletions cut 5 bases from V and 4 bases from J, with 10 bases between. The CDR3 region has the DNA TGTGCCAGCAGCCAAGCGTTCTCAGATACGCAGTATTTT. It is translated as CASSQAFSDTQYF.